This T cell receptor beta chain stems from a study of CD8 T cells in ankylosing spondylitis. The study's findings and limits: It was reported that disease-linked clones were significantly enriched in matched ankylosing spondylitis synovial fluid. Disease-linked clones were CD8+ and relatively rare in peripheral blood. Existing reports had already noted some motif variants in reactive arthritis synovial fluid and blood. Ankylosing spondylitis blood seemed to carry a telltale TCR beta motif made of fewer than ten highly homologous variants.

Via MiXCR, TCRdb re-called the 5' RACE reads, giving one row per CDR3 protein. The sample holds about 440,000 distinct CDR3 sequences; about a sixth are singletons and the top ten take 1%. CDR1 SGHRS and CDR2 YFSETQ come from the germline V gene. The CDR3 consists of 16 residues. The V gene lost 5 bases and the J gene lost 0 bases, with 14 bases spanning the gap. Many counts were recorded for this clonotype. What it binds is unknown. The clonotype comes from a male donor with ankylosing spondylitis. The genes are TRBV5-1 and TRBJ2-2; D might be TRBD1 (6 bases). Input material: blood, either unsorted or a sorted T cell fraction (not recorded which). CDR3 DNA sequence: TGCGCCAGCAGTTCCGGGACAAACGCGAACACCGGGGAGCTGTTTTTT. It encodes CASSSGTNANTGELFF.